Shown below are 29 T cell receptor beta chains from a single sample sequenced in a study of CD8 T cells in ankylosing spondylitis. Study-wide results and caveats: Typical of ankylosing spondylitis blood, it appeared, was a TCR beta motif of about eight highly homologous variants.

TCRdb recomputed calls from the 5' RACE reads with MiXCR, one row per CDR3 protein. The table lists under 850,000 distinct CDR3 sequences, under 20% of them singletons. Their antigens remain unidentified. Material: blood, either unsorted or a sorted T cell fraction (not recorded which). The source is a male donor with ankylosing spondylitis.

CDR3 coding DNA: TGCAGTGCTAGTTCACAGATAGGACCCGGGGAGCTGTTTTTT. As protein: CSASSQIGPGELFF. The genes are TRBV20-1 and TRBJ2-2; D gene unclear. Germline values: CDR1 DFQATT, CDR2 SNEGSKA (reference sequence). Trimming cost V 3 bases and J 6 bases, with 14 bases left between them. This CDR3 spans 14 amino acids.

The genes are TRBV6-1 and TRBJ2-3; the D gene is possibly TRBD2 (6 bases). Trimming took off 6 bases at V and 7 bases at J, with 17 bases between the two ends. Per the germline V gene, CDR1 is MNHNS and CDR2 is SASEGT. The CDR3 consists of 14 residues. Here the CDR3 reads CASRSGSGSNTQYF. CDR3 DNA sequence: TGTGCCAGCAGGTCGGGTAGCGGATCAAATACGCAGTATTTT.

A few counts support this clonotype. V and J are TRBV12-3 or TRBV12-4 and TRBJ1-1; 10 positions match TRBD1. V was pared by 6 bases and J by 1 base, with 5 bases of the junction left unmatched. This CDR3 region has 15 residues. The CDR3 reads CASSSRDRGNTEAFF. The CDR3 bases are TGTGCCAGCAGCTCCCGGGACAGGGGGAACACTGAAGCTTTCTTT.

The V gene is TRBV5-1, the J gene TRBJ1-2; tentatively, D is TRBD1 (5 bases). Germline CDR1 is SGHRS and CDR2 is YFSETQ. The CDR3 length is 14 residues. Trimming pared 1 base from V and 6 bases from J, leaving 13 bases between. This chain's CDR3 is CASSLIQGSNGYTF. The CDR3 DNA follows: TGCGCCAGCAGCTTGATTCAGGGCTCGAATGGCTACACCTTC.

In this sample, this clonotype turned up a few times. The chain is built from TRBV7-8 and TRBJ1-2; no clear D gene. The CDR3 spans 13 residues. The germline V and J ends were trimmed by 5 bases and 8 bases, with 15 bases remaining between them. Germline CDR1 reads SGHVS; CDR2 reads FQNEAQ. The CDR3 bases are TGTGCCAGCAGCCCCGGGGATACTGGGGGCTACACCTTC. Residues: CASSPGDTGGYTF. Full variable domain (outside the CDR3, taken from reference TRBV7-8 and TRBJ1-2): GAGVSQSPRYKVAKRGQDVALRCDPISGHVSLFWYQQALGQGPEFLTYFQNEAQLDKSGLPSDRFFAERPEGSVSTLKIQRTQQEDSAVYLCASSPGDTGGYTFGSGTRLTVV.

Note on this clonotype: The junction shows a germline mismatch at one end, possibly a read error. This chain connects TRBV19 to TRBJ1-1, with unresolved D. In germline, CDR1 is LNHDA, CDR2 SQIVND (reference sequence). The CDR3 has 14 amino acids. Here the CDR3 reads CASSIGLKVTEALF. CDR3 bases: TGTGCCAGTAGTATTGGGCTCAAGGTCACTGAAGCTCTCTTT.

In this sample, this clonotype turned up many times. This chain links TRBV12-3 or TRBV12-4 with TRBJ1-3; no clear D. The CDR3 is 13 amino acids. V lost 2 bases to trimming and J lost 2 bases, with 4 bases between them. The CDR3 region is CASSLSTGNTIYF. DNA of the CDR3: TGTGCCAGCAGTTTATCAACTGGAAACACCATATATTTT.

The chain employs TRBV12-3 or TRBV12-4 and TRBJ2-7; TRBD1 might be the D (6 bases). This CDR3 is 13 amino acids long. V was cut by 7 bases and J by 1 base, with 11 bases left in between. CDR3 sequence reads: CASTTQGSYEQYF. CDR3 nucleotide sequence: TGTGCCAGCACCACACAGGGTTCCTACGAGCAGTACTTC.

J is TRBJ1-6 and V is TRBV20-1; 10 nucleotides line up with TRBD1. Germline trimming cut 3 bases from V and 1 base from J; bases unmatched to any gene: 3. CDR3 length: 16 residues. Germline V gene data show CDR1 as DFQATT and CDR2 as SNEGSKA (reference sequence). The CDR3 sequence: CSARGTGASYNSPLHF. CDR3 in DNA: TGCAGTGCTAGGGGGACAGGGGCATCCTATAATTCACCCCTCCACTTT.

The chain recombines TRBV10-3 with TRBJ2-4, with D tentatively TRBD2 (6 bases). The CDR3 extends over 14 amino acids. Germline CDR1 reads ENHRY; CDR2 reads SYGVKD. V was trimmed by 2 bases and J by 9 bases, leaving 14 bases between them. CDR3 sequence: CAISEAARGTIQYF. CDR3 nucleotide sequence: TGTGCCATCAGTGAGGCGGCCCGGGGGACCATTCAGTACTTC.

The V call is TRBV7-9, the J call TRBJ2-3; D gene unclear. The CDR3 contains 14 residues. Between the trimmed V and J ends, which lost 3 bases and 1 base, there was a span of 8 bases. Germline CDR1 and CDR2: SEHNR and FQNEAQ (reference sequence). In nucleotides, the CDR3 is TGTGCCAGCAGCTTGTGGCCGGGCACAGATACGCAGTATTTT. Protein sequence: CASSLWPGTDTQYF. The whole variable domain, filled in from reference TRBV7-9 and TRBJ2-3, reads DTGVSQNPRHKITKRGQNVTFRCDPISEHNRLYWYRQTLGQGPEFLTYFQNEAQLEKSRLLSDRFSAERPKGSFSTLEIQRTEQGDSAMYLCASSLWPGTDTQYFGPGTRLTVL.

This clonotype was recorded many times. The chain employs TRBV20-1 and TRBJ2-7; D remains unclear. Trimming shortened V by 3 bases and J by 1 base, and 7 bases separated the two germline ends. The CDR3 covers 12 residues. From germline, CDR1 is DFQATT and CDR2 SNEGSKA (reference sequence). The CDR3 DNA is TGCAGTGCTAGTCGGCAGTCCTACGAGCAGTACTTC. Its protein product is CSASRQSYEQYF.

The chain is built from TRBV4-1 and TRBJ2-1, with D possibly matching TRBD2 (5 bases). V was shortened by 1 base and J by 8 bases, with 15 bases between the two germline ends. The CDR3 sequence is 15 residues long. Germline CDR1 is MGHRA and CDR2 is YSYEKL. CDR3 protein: CASSQAGLATHEQFF. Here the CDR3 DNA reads TGCGCCAGCAGCCAAGCCGGGCTAGCAACCCATGAGCAGTTCTTC.

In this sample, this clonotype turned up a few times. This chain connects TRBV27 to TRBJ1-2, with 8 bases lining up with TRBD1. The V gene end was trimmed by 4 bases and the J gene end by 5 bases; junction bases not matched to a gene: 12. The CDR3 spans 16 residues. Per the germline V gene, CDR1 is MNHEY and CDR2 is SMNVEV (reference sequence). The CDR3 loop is CASSSLDRVFAYGYTF. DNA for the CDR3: TGTGCCAGCAGTTCCTTGGACAGGGTTTTTGCTTATGGCTACACCTTC.

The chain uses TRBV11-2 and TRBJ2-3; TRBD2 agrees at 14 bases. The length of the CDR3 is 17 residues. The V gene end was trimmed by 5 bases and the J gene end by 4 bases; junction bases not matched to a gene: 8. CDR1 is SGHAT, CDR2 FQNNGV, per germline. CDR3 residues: CASSVGLAGVESDTQYF. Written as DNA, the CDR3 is TGTGCCAGCAGCGTGGGACTAGCGGGAGTGGAGTCAGATACGCAGTATTTT.

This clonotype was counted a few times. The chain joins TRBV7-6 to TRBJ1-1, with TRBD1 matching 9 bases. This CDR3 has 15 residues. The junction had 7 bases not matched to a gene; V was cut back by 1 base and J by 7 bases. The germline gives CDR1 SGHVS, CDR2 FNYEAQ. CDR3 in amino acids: CASSLGGQGADEAFF. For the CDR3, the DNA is TGTGCCAGCAGCTTAGGGGGACAGGGCGCAGATGAAGCTTTCTTT.

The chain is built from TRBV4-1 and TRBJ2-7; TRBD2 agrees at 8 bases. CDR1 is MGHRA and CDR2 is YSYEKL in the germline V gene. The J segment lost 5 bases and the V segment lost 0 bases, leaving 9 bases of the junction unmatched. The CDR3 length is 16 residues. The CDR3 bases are TGCGCCAGCAGCCAAGATCCCAGCGGGAGCGTCGACGAGCAGTACTTC. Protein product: CASSQDPSGSVDEQYF.

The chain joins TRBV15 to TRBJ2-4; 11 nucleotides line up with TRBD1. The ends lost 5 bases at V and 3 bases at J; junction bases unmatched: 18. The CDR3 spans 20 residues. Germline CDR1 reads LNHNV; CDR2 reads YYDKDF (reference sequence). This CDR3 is CATSPWRTGGELTSKNIQYF. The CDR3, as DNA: TGTGCCACCAGCCCGTGGAGGACAGGGGGCGAGTTAACTAGCAAAAACATTCAGTACTTC.

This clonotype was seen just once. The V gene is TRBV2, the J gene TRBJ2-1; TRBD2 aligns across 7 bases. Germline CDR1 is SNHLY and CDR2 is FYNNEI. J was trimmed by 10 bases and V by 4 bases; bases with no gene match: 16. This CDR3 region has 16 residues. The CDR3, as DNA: TGTGCCAGCAGTGCTGTGCGGGGGAAAGCCGGGGGGGAGCAGTTCTTC. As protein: CASSAVRGKAGGEQFF.

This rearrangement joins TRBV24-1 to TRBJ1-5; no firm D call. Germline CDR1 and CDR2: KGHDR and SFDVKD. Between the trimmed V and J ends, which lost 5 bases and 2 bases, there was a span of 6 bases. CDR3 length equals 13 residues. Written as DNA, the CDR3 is TGTGCCACCAGTGGACACGGCAATCAGCCCCAGCATTTT. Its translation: CATSGHGNQPQHF.

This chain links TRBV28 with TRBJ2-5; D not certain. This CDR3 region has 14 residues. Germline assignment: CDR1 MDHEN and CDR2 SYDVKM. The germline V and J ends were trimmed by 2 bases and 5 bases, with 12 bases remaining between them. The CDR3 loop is CASSLHASHETQYF. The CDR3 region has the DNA TGTGCCAGCAGTTTACACGCCTCCCATGAGACCCAGTACTTC.

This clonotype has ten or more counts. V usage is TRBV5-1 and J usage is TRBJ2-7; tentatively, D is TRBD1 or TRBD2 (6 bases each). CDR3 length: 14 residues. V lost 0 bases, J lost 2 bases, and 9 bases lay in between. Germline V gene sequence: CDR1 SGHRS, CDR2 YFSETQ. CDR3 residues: CASSLEGGTYEQYF. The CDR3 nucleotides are TGCGCCAGCAGCTTGGAGGGGGGAACCTACGAGCAGTACTTC.

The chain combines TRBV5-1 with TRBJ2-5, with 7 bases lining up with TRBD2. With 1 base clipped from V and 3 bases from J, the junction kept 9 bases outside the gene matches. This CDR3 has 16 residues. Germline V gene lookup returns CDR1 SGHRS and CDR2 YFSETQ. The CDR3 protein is CASSLTPSGGEETQYF. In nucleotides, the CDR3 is TGCGCCAGCAGCTTGACCCCTAGCGGAGGAGAAGAGACCCAGTACTTC.

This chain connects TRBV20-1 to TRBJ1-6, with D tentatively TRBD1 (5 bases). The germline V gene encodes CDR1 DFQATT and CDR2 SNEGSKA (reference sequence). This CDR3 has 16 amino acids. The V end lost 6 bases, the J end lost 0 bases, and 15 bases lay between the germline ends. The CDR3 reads CSARDPRSSYNSPLHF. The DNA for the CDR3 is TGCAGTGCCCGGGACCCCCGGAGCTCCTATAATTCACCCCTCCACTTT.

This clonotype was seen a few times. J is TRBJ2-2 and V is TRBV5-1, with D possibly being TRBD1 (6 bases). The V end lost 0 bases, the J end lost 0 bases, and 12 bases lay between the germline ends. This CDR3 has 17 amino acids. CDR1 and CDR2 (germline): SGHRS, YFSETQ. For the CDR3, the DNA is TGCGCCAGCAGCTTGGACAGGGCTGACGCGAACACCGGGGAGCTGTTTTTT. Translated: CASSLDRADANTGELFF.

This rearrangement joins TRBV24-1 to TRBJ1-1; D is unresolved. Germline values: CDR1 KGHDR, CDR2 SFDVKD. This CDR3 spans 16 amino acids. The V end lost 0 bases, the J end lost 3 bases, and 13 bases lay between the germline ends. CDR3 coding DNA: TGTGCCACCAGTGATTTGCGTCTCGTTTGGGACACTGAAGCTTTCTTT. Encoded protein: CATSDLRLVWDTEAFF.

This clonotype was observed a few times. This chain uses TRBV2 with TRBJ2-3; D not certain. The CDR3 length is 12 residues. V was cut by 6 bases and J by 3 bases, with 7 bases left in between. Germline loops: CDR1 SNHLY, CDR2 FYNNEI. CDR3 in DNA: TGTGCCAGCAGAGGACCTACAGATACGCAGTATTTT. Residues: CASRGPTDTQYF.

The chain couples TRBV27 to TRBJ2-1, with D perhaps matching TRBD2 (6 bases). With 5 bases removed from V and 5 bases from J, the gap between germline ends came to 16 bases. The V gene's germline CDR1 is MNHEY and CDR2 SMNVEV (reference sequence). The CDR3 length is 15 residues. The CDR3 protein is CASSPRDWGHNEQFF. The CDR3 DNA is TGTGCCAGCAGTCCGAGGGACTGGGGCCACAATGAGCAGTTCTTC.

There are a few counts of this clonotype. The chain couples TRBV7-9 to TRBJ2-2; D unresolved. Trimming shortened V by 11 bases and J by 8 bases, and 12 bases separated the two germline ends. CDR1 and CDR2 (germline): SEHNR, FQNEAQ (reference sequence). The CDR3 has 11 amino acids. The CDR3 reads CAGNSRGELFF. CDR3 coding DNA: TGTGCCGGTAACAGCCGGGGGGAGCTGTTTTTT.